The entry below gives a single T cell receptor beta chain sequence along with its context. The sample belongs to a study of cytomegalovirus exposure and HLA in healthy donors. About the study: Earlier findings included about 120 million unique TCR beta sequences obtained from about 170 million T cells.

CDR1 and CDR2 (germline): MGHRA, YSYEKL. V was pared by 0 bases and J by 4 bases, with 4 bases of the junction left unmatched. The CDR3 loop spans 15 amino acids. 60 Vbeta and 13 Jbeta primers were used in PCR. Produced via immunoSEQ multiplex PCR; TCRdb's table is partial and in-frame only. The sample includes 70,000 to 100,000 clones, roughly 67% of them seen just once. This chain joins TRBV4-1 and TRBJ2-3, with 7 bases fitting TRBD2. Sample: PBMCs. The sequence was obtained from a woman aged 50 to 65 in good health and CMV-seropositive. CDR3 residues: CASSQDPAGADTQYF. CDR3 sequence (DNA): TGCGCCAGCAGCCAAGACCCGGCGGGGGCAGATACGCAGTATTTT.